The 24 T cell receptor beta chains below all came from one sample that was sequenced in a study of blood T cells in healthy people across ages. A second roughly 6 to 12 cycle PCR used barcoded and J-beta primers. MiXCR, run by TCRdb on the 5' RACE reads, gives a single entry per CDR3 protein. This table has about 640,000 distinct CDR3 sequences, approximately 30% appearing once. The sample consisted of blood. The source is a woman aged 80 or older in good health.

This clonotype was found a few times. Here the CDR3 DNA reads TGTGCCAGCAGTTTACTAAACAATGAGCAGTTCTTC. This gives the protein CASSLLNNEQFF. The chain is built from TRBV28 and TRBJ2-1; D call uncertain. Germline CDR1 is MDHEN and CDR2 is SYDVKM. Trimming pared 2 bases from V and 5 bases from J, leaving 4 bases between. This CDR3 is built from 12 residues.

The chain has TRBV28 and TRBJ2-1, with D possibly called TRBD1 or TRBD2 (6 bases each). The DNA end is a closer match to TRBJ2-7, so the J assignment may be wrong. The CDR3 spans 15 residues. Germline V gene lookup returns CDR1 MDHEN and CDR2 SYDVKM. The CDR3 here is CAGMRSGGLYNEQYF. The DNA for the CDR3 is TGTGCCGGCATGCGTTCCGGGGGCCTGTACAATGAGCAGTACTTC.

This clonotype has ten or more counts. The chain carries TRBV5-1 and TRBJ2-7; 10 bases fit TRBD1. Germline CDR1 SGHRS, CDR2 YFSETQ. With V trimmed by 1 base and J by 5 bases, 3 bases remained unmatched. This CDR3 spans 14 amino acids. CDR3 protein: CASSLPGTGDEQYF. CDR3 bases: TGCGCCAGCAGCTTGCCCGGGACAGGGGACGAGCAGTACTTC.

This clonotype was observed many times. This CDR3 is CSATSPRQGPDTQYF. CDR3 nucleotide sequence: TGCAGTGCTACGAGCCCTAGACAGGGCCCAGATACGCAGTATTTT. The chain carries TRBV20-1 and TRBJ2-3; 7 bases match TRBD1. J gave up 4 bases and V 4 bases, and 11 bases lay outside the gene matches. Looked up from germline, CDR1 is DFQATT and CDR2 is SNEGSKA (reference sequence). The CDR3 has 15 amino acids.

This clonotype was seen ten or more times. The rearrangement uses TRBV20-1 and TRBJ2-5; D could derive from TRBD1 or TRBD2 (5 bases each). Germline CDR1 is DFQATT and CDR2 is SNEGSKA (reference sequence). The CDR3 loop spans 15 amino acids. The germline V and J ends were trimmed by 2 bases and 2 bases, with 15 bases remaining between them. The CDR3 DNA reads as TGCAGTGCTAGATGGTTCGTGGGGGTGCAAGAGACCCAGTACTTC. This gives the protein CSARWFVGVQETQYF.

This clonotype was counted at least ten times. This chain connects TRBV2 to TRBJ2-1; 8 bases fit TRBD2. Trimming removed 4 bases from V and 5 bases from J; junction bases left unmatched: 4. Germline V lookup: CDR1 SNHLY, CDR2 FYNNEI. This CDR3 is 14 amino acids long. CDR3 residues: CASSAGTRDNEQFF. The CDR3 DNA reads as TGTGCCAGCAGTGCCGGGACTAGAGACAATGAGCAGTTCTTC.

V is TRBV2 and J is TRBJ1-4; D ambiguous. The CDR3 is 15 amino acids. V lost 3 bases and J 7 bases, leaving 15 bases between the germline ends. Germline lookup yields CDR1 SNHLY and CDR2 FYNNEI. The CDR3 sequence is CASSELLDGGEKLFF. The CDR3 DNA is TGTGCCAGCAGTGAGCTCCTTGACGGCGGTGAAAAACTGTTTTTT.

Comment on this clonotype: Its ends do not fully match the called genes, so a read error is possible. In DNA form, the CDR3 reads TGTGCCAGCAGCCTTGGACAGGGGGCCCAAGAGACCCGGTACTTC. This encodes CASSLGQGAQETRYF. The chain links TRBV11-3 to TRBJ2-5; 11 nucleotides line up with TRBD1. Germline CDR1 reads SGHNT; CDR2 reads YENEEA. CDR3 length: 15 residues.

This clonotype has ten or more counts. V usage is TRBV2 and J usage is TRBJ2-5; 11 nucleotides line up with TRBD2. Germline V lookup: CDR1 SNHLY, CDR2 FYNNEI. J lost 5 bases, V lost 4 bases, and 6 bases had no gene match. The CDR3 contains 15 residues. The CDR3 loop reads CASSVRLAGGETQYF. DNA of the CDR3: TGTGCCAGCAGTGTGCGTCTAGCGGGGGGTGAGACCCAGTACTTC.

This clonotype was seen at least ten times. The chain combines TRBV5-6 with TRBJ2-1, with D unresolved. CDR1 and CDR2 from the germline V gene are SGHDT and YYEEEE. The CDR3 is 15 residues long. The V and J ends lost 2 bases and 4 bases respectively, with 13 bases between them. The CDR3 nucleotides are TGTGCCAGCAGCTTTACGTTGGCGACGTACAATGAGCAGTTCTTC. Its protein is CASSFTLATYNEQFF.

Ten or more counts support this clonotype. The chain employs TRBV7-9 and TRBJ2-2, with 7 bases lining up with TRBD1. The CDR3 covers 14 residues. Losses at the gene ends were 6 bases for V and 2 bases for J; bases not matched to a gene: 3. Germline CDR1 and CDR2: SEHNR and FQNEAQ (reference sequence). CDR3 residues: CASRPGGNTGELFF. The CDR3 nucleotides are TGTGCCAGCAGACCAGGGGGAAACACCGGGGAGCTGTTTTTT.

This clonotype came up many times. The chain joins TRBV4-3 to TRBJ1-4; TRBD1 is a possible D gene (6 bases). The V end lost 2 bases, the J end lost 5 bases, and 9 bases lay between the germline ends. Per germline, CDR1 LGHNA and CDR2 YSLEER. The CDR3 extends over 14 amino acids. CDR3 sequence (DNA): TGCGCCAGCAGCCAACAACAGGGAAATGAAAAACTGTTTTTT. Protein sequence: CASSQQQGNEKLFF.

This clonotype was seen once. The chain carries TRBV12-3 or TRBV12-4 and TRBJ2-5; D call uncertain. The J call is uncertain, as TRBJ2-4 better fits the DNA end. This CDR3 has 13 residues. The CDR3 is CASSDPAKNIQYF. CDR3 bases: TGTGCCAGCAGCGACCCAGCCAAAAACATTCAGTACTTC.

This clonotype has only a few counts. This chain connects TRBV11-3 to TRBJ2-6; possibly TRBD1 or TRBD2 for D (5 bases each). CDR1 is SGHNT and CDR2 is YENEEA in the germline V gene. V lost 3 bases, J lost 4 bases, and 13 bases lay in between. The length of the CDR3 is 16 residues. The CDR3 nucleotides are TGTGCCAGCAGCTTGAGGGGATCGGGCGGGGCCAACGTCCTGACTTTC. Its protein is CASSLRGSGGANVLTF.

The chain is built from TRBV3-1 and TRBJ2-5, with D possibly TRBD2 on 5 matching bases. Germline CDR1 and CDR2: LGHDT and YNNKEL (reference sequence). Trimming shortened V by 2 bases and J by 0 bases, and 13 bases separated the two germline ends. The CDR3 extends over 16 amino acids. The CDR3 DNA is TGTGCCAGCAGCCAATACGCATCGGGGTACCAAGAGACCCAGTACTTC. Amino acid sequence: CASSQYASGYQETQYF.

This clonotype was seen repeatedly, ten times or more. V is TRBV7-2 and J is TRBJ2-5, with D possibly matching TRBD1 (5 bases). From germline, CDR1 is SGHTA and CDR2 FQGNSA. The CDR3 totals 14 residues. The ends were cut back, 4 bases at V and 1 base at J, with 10 bases in the middle. CDR3 in DNA: TGTGCCAGCAGCTCAGGGCCAGTCCAAGAGACCCAGTACTTC. Translation: CASSSGPVQETQYF.

The table lists this clonotype with a few counts. The J gene is TRBJ1-6, the V gene TRBV2, with D possibly TRBD1 on 5 matching bases. Germline lookup yields CDR1 SNHLY and CDR2 FYNNEI. V was trimmed by 1 base and J by 10 bases, leaving 14 bases between them. The CDR3 loop spans 15 amino acids. CDR3 in DNA: TGTGCCAGCAGTGAAGGGGGCAGGGTCGGGTCACCCCTCCACTTT. It codes for CASSEGGRVGSPLHF.

This clonotype has ten or more counts. V is TRBV6-2 or TRBV6-3 and J is TRBJ2-7, with 12 bases identical to TRBD2. Germline CDR1 and CDR2: MNHEY and SVGEGT. The length of the CDR3 is 16 residues. V shed 5 bases and J 6 bases; nucleotides not matched to a gene: 11. CDR3 loop: CASSGPSSGGAGEQYF. CDR3 sequence (DNA): TGTGCCAGCAGTGGCCCTTCTAGCGGGGGGGCCGGCGAGCAGTACTTC.

J is TRBJ1-5 and V is TRBV28, with 10 bases lining up with TRBD1. CDR1 and CDR2 from the germline V gene are MDHEN and SYDVKM. The ends lost 7 bases at V and 2 bases at J; junction bases unmatched: 5. The CDR3 has 15 amino acids. CDR3 sequence (DNA): TGTGCCAGCAAATCCGGGACAGGGGGCAATCAGCCCCAGCATTTT. The encoded protein is CASKSGTGGNQPQHF.

This clonotype was counted at least ten times. This chain uses TRBV20-1 with TRBJ2-5; 8 bases match TRBD2. This CDR3 spans 13 amino acids. Germline trimming cut 5 bases from V and 5 bases from J; bases unmatched to any gene: 7. Germline values: CDR1 DFQATT, CDR2 SNEGSKA (reference sequence). CDR3 in DNA: TGCAGTGCTGAACCGGGGGGGCGGGAGACCCAGTACTTC. It codes for CSAEPGGRETQYF.

This clonotype has at least ten counts. The V gene is TRBV3-1, the J gene TRBJ2-7; 9 bases map to TRBD2. The junction had 8 bases not matched to a gene; V was cut back by 0 bases and J by 2 bases. Germline CDR1 and CDR2: LGHDT and YNNKEL (reference sequence). The CDR3 consists of 17 residues. Here the CDR3 reads CASSQERLASGTYEQYF. The CDR3 DNA follows: TGTGCCAGCAGCCAAGAGCGTCTCGCTAGCGGGACCTACGAGCAGTACTTC.

The chain joins TRBV9 to TRBJ2-3, with D possibly matching TRBD2 (6 bases). This CDR3 contains 16 residues. V was pared by 0 bases and J by 1 base, with 12 bases between. Germline CDR1 is SGDLS and CDR2 is YYNGEE. CDR3 nucleotide sequence: TGTGCCAGCAGCGTAGGTCCGGGGGAGGGCACAGATACGCAGTATTTT. It translates to CASSVGPGEGTDTQYF. The entire variable domain, with the rest obtained from reference TRBV9 and TRBJ2-3, is as follows: DSGVTQTPKHLITATGQRVTLRCSPRSGDLSVYWYQQSLDQGLQFLIQYYNGEERAKGNILERFSAQQFPDLHSELNLSSLELGDSALYFCASSVGPGEGTDTQYFGPGTRLTVL.

There are many counts of this clonotype. This chain connects TRBV4-3 to TRBJ2-5; the D is unclear. The germline V gene has CDR1 LGHNA and CDR2 YSLEER. The CDR3 has 14 residues. V lost 4 bases and J 0 bases, leaving 9 bases between the germline ends. CDR3 in amino acids: CASSREVYQETQYF. In nucleotides, the CDR3 is TGCGCCAGCAGCCGTGAAGTCTACCAAGAGACCCAGTACTTC.

The J gene is TRBJ2-1, the V gene TRBV20-1; D unresolved. The CDR3 contains 14 residues. CDR1 DFQATT and CDR2 SNEGSKA come from the germline V gene (reference sequence). The germline V and J ends were trimmed by 1 base and 5 bases, with 12 bases remaining between them. CDR3 sequence (DNA): TGCAGTGCTAGAGTACTGGGGTTTGACAATGAGCAGTTCTTC. Translation: CSARVLGFDNEQFF.